This is a list of T cell receptor beta chains from one sample in a study of shared clonotypes between healthy human individuals. Assay: immunoSEQ multiplex PCR; the TCRdb copy retains only in-frame clones and omits some. Of about 2.4 million clones listed, 85% to 95% are singletons. Specimen: naive CD4+ T cells sorted from blood. The receptors here all came from a man between 18 and 29 years old in good health. Both conserved end residues are part of each CDR3. Each record gives: D gene, J gene, V gene, clone size, CDR3 protein, CDR3 DNA. The D gene is left open where the match is weak. The listing skips clone size in some rows; elsewhere it reads once, few, many or a size class.

TRBD2 | TRBJ2-1 | TRBV6-1 | NA | CASTWTSGGYNEQFF | TGTGCCAGCACCTGGACTAGCGGGGGGTACAATGAGCAGTTCTTC
NA | TRBJ2-7 | TRBV7-9 | NA | CASSRGQNYEQYF | TGTGCCAGCAGCAGAGGACAGAATTACGAGCAGTACTTC
TRBD2 | TRBJ2-7 | TRBV27 | NA | CASRDGGTSVYEQYF | TGTGCCAGCAGAGACGGCGGAACTAGCGTCTACGAGCAGTACTTC
NA | TRBJ1-2 | TRBV5-4 | once | CASSLARGDTGLYGYTF | TGTGCCAGCAGCCTGGCACGGGGGGACACAGGGTTATATGGCTACACCTTC
NA | TRBJ2-7 | TRBV2 | NA | CASRLYREHYEQYF | TGTGCCAGCAGACTCTACAGGGAACACTACGAGCAGTACTTC
NA | TRBJ1-3 | TRBV6-1 | NA | CASSEAGVGNTIYF | TGTGCCAGCAGTGAGGCAGGGGTTGGAAACACCATATATTTT
TRBD2 | TRBJ2-5 | TRBV18 | NA | CASSPQAGGPGETQYF | TGTGCCAGCTCACCCCAAGCGGGAGGGCCGGGAGAGACCCAGTACTTC
NA | TRBJ2-7 | TRBV5-1 | NA | CASSWAGDSGSYEQYF | TGCGCCAGCAGCTGGGCAGGGGACTCAGGCTCCTACGAGCAGTACTTC
NA | TRBJ1-1 | TRBV5-1 | NA | CASSPGGPAVNTEAFF | TGCGCCAGCAGCCCGGGGGGCCCGGCTGTGAACACTGAAGCTTTCTTT
NA | TRBJ1-5 | TRBV19 | NA | CASTWTETSNQPQHF | TGTGCCAGTACTTGGACAGAAACTAGCAATCAGCCCCAGCATTTT
TRBD1 | TRBJ1-5 | TRBV9 | NA | CASSLQGGMGQPQHF | TGTGCCAGCAGCCTTCAGGGGGGAATGGGCCAGCCCCAGCATTTT